The next 3 T cell receptor beta chains were all read from a single sample in a study of cytomegalovirus exposure and HLA in healthy donors. In the PCR, 60 Vbeta and 13 Jbeta primers were used. TCRdb's table, derived via immunoSEQ multiplex PCR, lists solely in-frame clones and lacks some. This table has over 100,000 clones, around 70% appearing once. The sequencing sample was made of PBMCs. Every receptor here comes from a man between 25 and 39 years old in good health and CMV-seropositive.

Points on this clone: One end of the junction does not line up with germline, which may come from a read error. The chain combines TRBV10-3 with TRBJ1-2, with D possibly TRBD1 on 5 matching bases. This CDR3 is 17 amino acids long. Germline assignment: CDR1 ENHRY and CDR2 SYGVKD. The CDR3 sequence: CAITEGFEVSPSYGYTF. In DNA form, the CDR3 reads TGTGCCATCACTGAGGGGTTTGAGGTCTCCCCCTCATATGGCTACACCTTC.

This clone was seen more than once but under ten times. This chain connects TRBV4-3 to TRBJ1-1; D unresolved. Germline V gene data show CDR1 as LGHNA and CDR2 as YSLEER. The ends were cut back, 4 bases at V and 1 base at J, with 7 bases in the middle. CDR3 length equals 13 residues. This chain's CDR3 is CASSRLRNTEAFF. CDR3 DNA: TGCGCCAGCAGCCGGTTGAGGAACACTGAAGCTTTCTTT.

This chain uses TRBV5-4 with TRBJ2-7; possibly TRBD1 for D (6 bases). Germline V gives CDR1 SGHNT, CDR2 YYREEE (reference sequence). The ends were cut back, 4 bases at V and 2 bases at J, with 19 bases in the middle. CDR3 length: 16 amino acids. CDR3 region: CASSQAPGVNTYEQYF. CDR3 nucleotides: TGTGCCAGCAGCCAGGCCCCAGGGGTAAACACCTACGAGCAGTACTTC.